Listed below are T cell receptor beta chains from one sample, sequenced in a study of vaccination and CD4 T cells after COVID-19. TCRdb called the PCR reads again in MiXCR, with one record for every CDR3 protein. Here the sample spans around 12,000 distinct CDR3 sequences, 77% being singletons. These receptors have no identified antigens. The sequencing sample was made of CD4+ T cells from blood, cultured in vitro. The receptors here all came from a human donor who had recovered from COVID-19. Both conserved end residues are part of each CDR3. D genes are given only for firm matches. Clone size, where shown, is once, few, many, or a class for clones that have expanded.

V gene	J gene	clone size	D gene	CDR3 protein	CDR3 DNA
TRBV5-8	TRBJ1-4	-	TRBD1	CASSLQGNEKLFF	TGTGCCAGCAGCTTACAGGGGAATGAAAAACTGTTTTTT
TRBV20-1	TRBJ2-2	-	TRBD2	CSAKLAGGPYTGELFF	TGCAGTGCCAAACTAGCGGGAGGGCCGTACACCGGGGAGCTGTTTTTT
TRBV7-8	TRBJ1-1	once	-	CASSFRDTNTEAFF	TGTGCCAGCAGCTTCCGGGACACCAACACTGAAGCTTTCTTT
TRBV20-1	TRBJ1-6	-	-	CSAITLRGGARVLFHF	TGCAGTGCCATTACGCTTCGGGGCGGTGCGAGGGTCCTTTTCCACTTT
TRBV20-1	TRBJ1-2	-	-	CSAVLGNGYTF	TGCAGTGCAGTCTTGGGGAACGGCTACACCTTC
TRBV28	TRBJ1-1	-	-	CASSVVRPEAFF	TGTGCCAGCAGTGTCGTACGTCCTGAAGCTTTCTTT
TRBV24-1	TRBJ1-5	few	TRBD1	CATSDPGQTRGNQPQHF	TGTGCCACCAGTGACCCGGGACAGACGAGGGGCAATCAGCCCCAGCATTTT
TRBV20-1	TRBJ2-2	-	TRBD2	CSARDVGTSVDGELFF	TGCAGTGCTAGAGATGTGGGGACTAGCGTAGACGGGGAGCTGTTTTTT
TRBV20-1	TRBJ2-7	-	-	CRASRSDSSYEQYF	TGCAGAGCCTCCAGGAGCGACAGCTCCTACGAGCAGTACTTC
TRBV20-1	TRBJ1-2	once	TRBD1	CSALPLQGVGGYTF	TGCAGTGCTCTCCCCCTGCAGGGGGTAGGCGGCTACACCTTC
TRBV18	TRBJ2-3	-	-	CASSPELLNTDTQYF	TGTGCCAGCTCACCTGAGCTTTTAAACACAGATACGCAGTATTTT
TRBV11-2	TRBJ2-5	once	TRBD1	CASSSTGQGRETQYF	TGTGCCAGCAGCTCGACGGGACAGGGTCGGGAGACCCAGTACTTC
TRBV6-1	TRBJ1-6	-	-	CASRRDGVWSYNSPLHF	TGTGCCAGCAGGAGAGACGGGGTTTGGTCCTATAATTCACCCCTCCACTTT
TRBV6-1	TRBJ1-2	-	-	CASSRRGAGSNYGYTF	TGTGCCAGCAGTAGGCGGGGTGCGGGTTCCAACTATGGCTACACCTTC
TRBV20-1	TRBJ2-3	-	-	CSARDYRDRRSQYF	TGCAGTGCTAGAGATTATCGAGACCGGCGCTCGCAGTATTTT
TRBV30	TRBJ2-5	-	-	CAWSALRRETQYF	TGTGCCTGGAGTGCACTGCGACGGGAGACCCAGTACTTC
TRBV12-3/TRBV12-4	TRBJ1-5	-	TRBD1	CASSPGTGVSGVGQPQHF	TGTGCCAGCAGTCCCGGGACAGGGGTATCGGGAGTGGGTCAGCCCCAGCATTTT
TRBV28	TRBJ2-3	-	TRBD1	CASSLWTGGKDTQYF	TGTGCCAGCAGTTTATGGACAGGGGGCAAAGATACGCAGTATTTT
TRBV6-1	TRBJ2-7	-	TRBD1	CASSATGGYEQYF	TGTGCCAGCAGTGCCACAGGGGGCTACGAGCAGTACTTC
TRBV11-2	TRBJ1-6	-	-	CASSPGGNSPLHF	TGTGCCAGCAGCCCGGGGGGGAATTCACCCCTCCACTTT
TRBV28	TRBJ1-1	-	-	CASSRGTGTEAFF	TGTGCCAGCAGCCGAGGGACGGGCACTGAAGCTTTCTTT
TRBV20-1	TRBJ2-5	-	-	CSARELRGLETQYF	TGCAGTGCTAGAGAACTTAGGGGTCTGGAGACCCAGTACTTC
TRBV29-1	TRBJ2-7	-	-	CSVTGRIYEQYF	TGCAGCGTAACAGGACGGATCTACGAGCAGTACTTC
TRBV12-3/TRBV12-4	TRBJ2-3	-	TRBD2	CASTSLPPGLATDTQYF	TGTGCCAGCACCTCACTCCCACCGGGACTAGCAACAGATACGCAGTATTTT
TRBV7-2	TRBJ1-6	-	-	CASSLAAARRGNSPLHF	TGTGCCAGCAGCTTAGCTGCGGCCAGGCGGGGTAATTCACCCCTCCACTTT
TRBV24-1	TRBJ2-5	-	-	CATSANSQETQYF	TGTGCCACCAGTGCAAACAGCCAAGAGACCCAGTACTTC
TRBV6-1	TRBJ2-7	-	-	CASSQTFSSYEQYF	TGTGCCAGCAGCCAGACATTTAGCTCCTACGAGCAGTACTTC
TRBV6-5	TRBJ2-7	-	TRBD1	CASSYGTGLYEQHF	TGTGCCAGCAGTTACGGGACAGGGCTCTACGAGCAGCACTTC
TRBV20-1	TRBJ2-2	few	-	CSASFREAGELFF	TGCAGTGCTAGTTTTAGGGAAGCCGGGGAGCTGTTTTTT
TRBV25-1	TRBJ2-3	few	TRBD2	CASSRAGAGTDTQYF	TGTGCCAGCAGCCGAGCGGGAGCGGGCACAGATACGCAGTATTTT
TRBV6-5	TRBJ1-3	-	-	CASSYAGHRLSSGNTIYF	TGTGCCAGCAGTTACGCGGGACACCGTCTCAGCTCTGGAAACACCATATATTTT
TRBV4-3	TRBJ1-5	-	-	CASSRKYPQTTQHF	TGCGCCAGCAGCCGGAAGTATCCACAGACCACCCAGCATTTT
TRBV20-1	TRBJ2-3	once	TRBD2	CSARGDSGRADTQYF	TGCAGTGCTAGAGGGGATAGCGGGAGGGCAGATACGCAGTATTTT
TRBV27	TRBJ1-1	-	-	CASSSTAGVKGDKAEAFF	TGTGCCAGCAGTTCCACCGCAGGGGTAAAAGGGGATAAGGCTGAAGCTTTCTTT
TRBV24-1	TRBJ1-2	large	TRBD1	CATSRTGVYGYTF	TGTGCCACCAGTAGAACAGGGGTCTATGGCTACACCTTC
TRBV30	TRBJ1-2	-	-	CAWRIHTNYGYTF	TGTGCCTGGAGGATACACACTAACTATGGCTACACCTTC
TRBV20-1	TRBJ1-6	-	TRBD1	CNATFRTGYPYNSPLHF	TGCAATGCTACCTTCCGGACAGGGTATCCCTATAATTCACCCCTCCACTTT
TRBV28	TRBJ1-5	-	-	CASSQSRGKSNQPQHF	TGTGCCAGCAGTCAGTCCAGGGGAAAGTCCAATCAGCCCCAGCATTTT
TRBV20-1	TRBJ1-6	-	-	CSARVPRDGGDSPLHF	TGCAGTGCTAGGGTACCCCGGGACGGCGGGGATTCACCCCTCCACTTT
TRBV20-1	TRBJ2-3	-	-	CSATRVTDTQYF	TGCAGTGCTACCAGGGTGACAGATACGCAGTATTTT
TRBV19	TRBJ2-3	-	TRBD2	CASRGTSGRGDTQYF	TGTGCCAGTAGAGGGACTAGCGGGAGGGGGGATACGCAGTATTTT
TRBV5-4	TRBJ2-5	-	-	CASSLGGTETQYF	TGTGCCAGCAGCTTGGGCGGGACAGAGACCCAGTACTTC
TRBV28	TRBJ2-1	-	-	CASSFWENEQFF	TGTGCCAGCAGTTTTTGGGAAAATGAGCAGTTCTTC
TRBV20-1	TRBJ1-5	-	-	CSVPPGEPQHF	TGCAGTGTTCCCCCCGGGGAGCCCCAGCATTTT
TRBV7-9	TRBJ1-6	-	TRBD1	CASSRNPGQEKVSSYNSPLHF	TGTGCCAGCAGCCGAAACCCGGGACAGGAGAAAGTTAGCTCCTATAATTCACCCCTCCACTTT
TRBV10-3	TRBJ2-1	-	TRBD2	CAIKTNTGDYPERGQFF	TGTGCCATCAAGACGAATACCGGGGACTATCCGGAGAGGGGGCAGTTCTTC